A single sample gave rise to the 32 T cell receptor beta chains below, sequenced in a study of human T cells and chemical hapten exposure. From the RACE reads, TCRdb called clonotypes with MiXCR, one entry per CDR3 protein. The data contain around 120,000 distinct CDR3 sequences, 12% of them singletons. Time point noted: patch test 1, 2 weeks after DPC sensitization. Treatment meaning: therapeutic diphenylcyclopropenone sensitization with weekly scalp DPC. Source: whole blood, taken in connection with sensitization to the hapten diphenylcyclopropenone (DPC). The receptors originated from a woman between 50 and 59 years old with alopecia areata. Some clones in this sample may be carry-over from other donors' samples.

The chain employs TRBV6-4 and TRBJ1-6; D unresolved. V was pared by 2 bases and J by 0 bases, with 5 bases between. Germline V gene data show CDR1 as MRHNA and CDR2 as SNTAGT. The CDR3 runs to 15 residues. Written as DNA, the CDR3 is TGTGCCAGCAGTGACACCTTCTCCTATAATTCACCCCTCCACTTT. Amino acid sequence: CASSDTFSYNSPLHF.

The chain uses TRBV5-6 and TRBJ2-5, with 7 bases fitting TRBD1. Germline V CDR1 and CDR2: SGHDT, YYEEEE. This CDR3 is built from 15 residues. J was trimmed by 5 bases and V by 2 bases; bases with no gene match: 9. CDR3 DNA: TGTGCCAGCAGCTTCCGCTTAGGGGGCTACGAGACCCAGTACTTC. It yields the protein CASSFRLGGYETQYF.

Turning to this clonotype: One end of the junction does not line up with germline, which may come from a read error. This chain connects TRBV10-3 to TRBJ2-5; weak D call: TRBD1 (7 bases). The germline gives CDR1 ENHRY, CDR2 SYGVKD. This CDR3 is 16 amino acids long. The CDR3 nucleotides are TGTGCCATCAGTGATCGGGGGACAGACCTAAAAGATACCCAGTACTTC. Its protein product is CAISDRGTDLKDTQYF.

This clonotype was counted only a few times. The chain links TRBV11-2 to TRBJ1-2; TRBD1 is a possible D gene (6 bases). Germline values: CDR1 SGHAT, CDR2 FQNNGV. V was clipped by 0 bases and J by 8 bases, with 13 bases between them. The CDR3 has 14 amino acids. The CDR3 sequence is CASSLDRGRRGYTF. As DNA, the CDR3 is TGTGCCAGCAGCTTAGATAGGGGGAGGAGAGGCTACACCTTC.

There are many counts of this clonotype. The chain joins TRBV10-2 to TRBJ2-3; D is uncertain. Trimming stripped 3 bases from V and 8 bases from J, with 15 bases between. Per the germline V gene, CDR1 is WSHSY and CDR2 is SAAADI. CDR3 length equals 14 residues. This CDR3 is CASSDLVHASTQYF. The CDR3 DNA is TGCGCCAGCAGTGACTTAGTTCATGCGAGTACGCAGTATTTT.

This clonotype occurred many times. This chain connects TRBV3-1 to TRBJ1-6; D gene unclear. V was shortened by 6 bases and J by 0 bases, with 3 bases between the two germline ends. The germline gives CDR1 LGHDT, CDR2 YNNKEL (reference sequence). The CDR3 runs 13 residues. The CDR3 loop reads CASRFSYNSPLHF. In DNA form, the CDR3 reads TGTGCCAGCAGGTTCTCCTATAATTCACCCCTCCACTTT.

J is TRBJ1-2 and V is TRBV12-3 or TRBV12-4; D perhaps matches TRBD1 (6 bases). This CDR3 contains 12 residues. V lost 5 bases to trimming and J lost 7 bases, with 11 bases between them. The CDR3 here is CASSPDRSGYTF. The CDR3 DNA follows: TGTGCCAGCAGTCCGGACAGAAGTGGCTACACCTTC.

V and J are TRBV20-1 and TRBJ1-1; no clear D gene. The CDR3 totals 12 residues. Germline CDR1 and CDR2: DFQATT and SNEGSKA (reference sequence). Trimming took off 3 bases at V and 4 bases at J, with 9 bases between the two ends. The CDR3 coding sequence is TGCAGTGCTAGTCAGCGCCGCACTGAAGCTTTCTTT. This gives the protein CSASQRRTEAFF.

A few counts support this clonotype. The V call is TRBV20-1, the J call TRBJ1-6; TRBD1 matches at 7 bases. The CDR3 has 16 residues. Germline-derived CDR1 and CDR2 are DFQATT and SNEGSKA (reference sequence). J lost 5 bases, V lost 1 base, and 8 bases had no gene match. DNA for the CDR3: TGCAGTGCTAGAGCCGCGACAGGGAACAATAATTCACCCCTCCACTTT. Translated, it gives CSARAATGNNNSPLHF.

This clonotype has only a few counts. This chain joins TRBV24-1 and TRBJ1-4, with 7 bases identical to TRBD1. Trimming removed 3 bases from V and 4 bases from J; junction bases left unmatched: 4. CDR1 and CDR2 from the germline V gene are KGHDR and SFDVKD. The CDR3 has 15 residues. The CDR3 is CATSDNRGLNEKLFF. The CDR3 DNA reads as TGTGCCACCAGTGATAACAGGGGCCTTAATGAAAAACTGTTTTTT.

This clonotype turned up a few times. The chain combines TRBV7-2 with TRBJ1-4; D call uncertain. The germline V gene encodes CDR1 SGHTA and CDR2 FQGNSA. Trimming took 1 base from V and 5 from J, leaving 8 bases between them. The CDR3 has 14 amino acids. The CDR3 spells CASSLVASNEKLFF. The CDR3 region has the DNA TGTGCCAGCAGCTTAGTGGCTTCCAATGAAAAACTGTTTTTT.

This clonotype was seen ten or more times. This sequence joins TRBV20-1 and TRBJ2-7; 11 bases align to TRBD2. This CDR3 region has 14 residues. The junction had 6 bases not matched to a gene; V was cut back by 5 bases and J by 3 bases. CDR1 and CDR2 (germline): DFQATT, SNEGSKA (reference sequence). CDR3 amino acids: CSAPSGTSGYEQYF. CDR3 in DNA: TGCAGTGCTCCTTCCGGGACTAGCGGCTACGAGCAGTACTTC.

This clonotype was found many times. The genes are TRBV28 and TRBJ2-5; 7 nucleotides agree with TRBD2. CDR1 is MDHEN and CDR2 is SYDVKM in the germline V gene. V was clipped by 6 bases and J by 4 bases; unmatched bases: 8. The CDR3 extends over 14 amino acids. The CDR3 region is CASSFLAGVETQYF. For the CDR3, the DNA is TGTGCCAGCAGCTTTCTGGCGGGGGTAGAGACCCAGTACTTC.

This sequence joins TRBV9 and TRBJ2-3, with D perhaps being TRBD1 or TRBD2 (5 bases each). Germline loops: CDR1 SGDLS, CDR2 YYNGEE. V was trimmed by 4 bases and J by 4 bases, leaving 13 bases between them. The CDR3 totals 14 residues. DNA for the CDR3: TGTGCCAGCAGCTTAGCGTCAGGGTCAGATACGCAGTATTTT. It specifies CASSLASGSDTQYF.

This clonotype was seen ten or more times. The chain joins TRBV5-4 to TRBJ1-1; possible D gene TRBD1, 5 bases. The CDR3 extends over 14 amino acids. Deletions cut 1 base from V and 2 bases from J, with 9 bases between. The germline V gene encodes CDR1 SGHNT and CDR2 YYREEE (reference sequence). In nucleotides, the CDR3 is TGTGCCAGCAGCTTGCGACAGACTAACACTGAAGCTTTCTTT. Protein product: CASSLRQTNTEAFF.

The V and J genes are TRBV29-1 and TRBJ2-3, with TRBD1 identical over 8 bases. Unmatched junction bases numbered 4, after V lost 3 bases and J lost 5 bases. This CDR3 is built from 13 residues. Germline V gene lookup returns CDR1 SQVTM and CDR2 ANQGSEA. The CDR3 DNA follows: TGCAGCGTTGACAGGGGGCGACTAGATACGCAGTATTTT. The encoded protein is CSVDRGRLDTQYF.

This clonotype was seen more than once but under ten times. The chain joins TRBV11-2 to TRBJ2-4; D unresolved. CDR1 and CDR2 (germline): SGHAT, FQNNGV. The CDR3 has 12 amino acids. V lost 5 bases, J lost 4 bases, and 6 bases lay in between. CDR3 bases: TGTGCCAGCAGCCCAAATAAAAACATTCAGTACTTC. Residues: CASSPNKNIQYF.

CDR3 DNA sequence: TGTGCCAGCAGTTCCAGGGGGCACAATTCACCCCTCCACTTT. This codes for CASSSRGHNSPLHF. The chain has TRBV6-2 or TRBV6-3 and TRBJ1-6; 8 bases are shared with TRBD1. CDR3 length: 14 amino acids. J gave up 7 bases and V 4 bases, and 3 bases lay outside the gene matches. The V gene's germline CDR1 is MNHEY and CDR2 SVGEGT.

The chain recombines TRBV10-3 with TRBJ2-7; D remains unclear. The germline V gene encodes CDR1 ENHRY and CDR2 SYGVKD. V gave up 7 bases and J gave up 5 bases, with 12 bases separating them. CDR3 length: 12 residues. The CDR3 loop reads CAITVPPDEQYF. In DNA, the CDR3 is TGTGCCATCACTGTCCCCCCCGACGAGCAGTACTTC.

This clonotype has ten or more counts. The V call is TRBV6-5, the J call TRBJ2-7; possible D gene TRBD1, 6 bases. This CDR3 has 14 amino acids. Trimming took off 3 bases at V and 4 bases at J, with 13 bases between the two ends. Germline V gene sequence: CDR1 MNHEY, CDR2 SVGAGI. The CDR3 here is CASSYQGKWYEQYF. The DNA for the CDR3 is TGTGCCAGCAGTTATCAGGGGAAATGGTACGAGCAGTACTTC.

This clonotype was found a few times. This rearrangement joins TRBV12-3 or TRBV12-4 to TRBJ2-1, with D perhaps TRBD1 (5 bases). The V gene lost 1 base and the J gene lost 7 bases, with 11 bases spanning the gap. This CDR3 contains 14 residues. In nucleotides, the CDR3 is TGTGCCAGCAGTTTAGGTGGGGCCGGGAATGAGCAGTTCTTC. Translation gives CASSLGGAGNEQFF.

The sample holds a few counts of this clonotype. The chain carries TRBV7-9 and TRBJ1-5; TRBD1 agrees at 7 bases. CDR3 length: 18 residues. From germline, CDR1 is SEHNR and CDR2 FQNEAQ (reference sequence). With 5 bases clipped from V and 0 bases from J, the junction kept 13 bases outside the gene matches. The CDR3 is CASSHPSGQADSNQPQHF. The CDR3 DNA reads as TGTGCCAGCAGCCACCCCTCAGGACAGGCTGATAGCAATCAGCCCCAGCATTTT.

This clonotype was seen ten or more times. The CDR3 here is CASSATGEAFF. CDR3 coding DNA: TGTGCCAGCAGTGCGACAGGGGAAGCTTTCTTT. The chain employs TRBV28 and TRBJ1-1; 7 bases match TRBD1. The germline gives CDR1 MDHEN, CDR2 SYDVKM. The length of the CDR3 is 11 residues. V lost 5 bases to trimming and J lost 8 bases; unmatched junction nucleotides: 2.

The chain is built from TRBV11-2 and TRBJ2-4, with 7 bases lining up with TRBD1. V lost 4 bases, J lost 1 base, and 4 bases stayed unmatched. There are 15 residues in the CDR3. CDR1 and CDR2 (germline): SGHAT, FQNNGV. The CDR3 nucleotides are TGTGCCAGCAGCTCAGGGACAGCTGCCAAAAACATTCAGTACTTC. Protein sequence: CASSSGTAAKNIQYF.

The rearrangement links TRBV7-9 to TRBJ1-1; 9 nucleotides match TRBD1. The CDR3 runs to 14 residues. Germline CDR1 reads SEHNR; CDR2 reads FQNEAQ (reference sequence). The V and J ends lost 5 bases and 4 bases, in that order; junction bases with no gene match: 5. The CDR3 nucleotides read TGTGCCAGCAGCCAAGGACAGGGGAGCACTGAAGCTTTCTTT. Translated, it gives CASSQGQGSTEAFF.

This rearrangement joins TRBV29-1 to TRBJ2-1; D remains unclear. Per germline, CDR1 SQVTM and CDR2 ANQGSEA. Trimming removed 4 bases from V and 7 bases from J, with 11 bases in between. This CDR3 is built from 12 residues. The CDR3 sequence is CSVVPKANEQFF. The CDR3 DNA sequence: TGCAGCGTTGTCCCAAAGGCGAATGAGCAGTTCTTC.

This chain uses TRBV28 with TRBJ1-5; tentatively, D is TRBD1 (6 bases). This CDR3 has 15 residues. Germline CDR1 and CDR2: MDHEN and SYDVKM. V lost 6 bases, J lost 1 base, and 13 bases lay in between. The CDR3 DNA follows: TGTGCCAGCAGCCCCGCAGGGGTAAGCAATCAGCCCCAGCATTTT. Protein: CASSPAGVSNQPQHF.

The chain carries TRBV7-2 and TRBJ1-2, with TRBD1 matching 10 bases. The junction had 15 bases not matched to a gene; V was cut back by 5 bases and J by 6 bases. Germline V CDR1 and CDR2: SGHTA, FQGNSA. This CDR3 contains 17 residues. The CDR3 protein is CASSLSHLTGGIDGYTF. The CDR3 DNA is TGTGCCAGCAGCCTCTCGCACCTGACAGGGGGCATAGATGGCTACACCTTC.

This clonotype was detected ten times or more. CDR3: CASRQRLAGVLYEQYF. Here the CDR3 DNA reads TGTGCCAGCAGACAAAGACTAGCGGGGGTTCTGTACGAGCAGTACTTC. The rearrangement links TRBV27 to TRBJ2-7; 12 nucleotides line up with TRBD2. Looked up from germline, CDR1 is MNHEY and CDR2 is SMNVEV (reference sequence). The CDR3 totals 16 residues. J lost 4 bases, V lost 6 bases, and 10 bases had no gene match.

V and J are TRBV4-1 and TRBJ2-1; D is perhaps TRBD1 or TRBD2 (5 bases each). The CDR3 has 12 amino acids. Trimming left V 2 bases short and J 9 bases short, with 8 bases between. Germline V lookup: CDR1 MGHRA, CDR2 YSYEKL. The CDR3 region has the DNA TGCGCCAGCAGCCAACCCGGGACTGAGCAGTTCTTC. This encodes CASSQPGTEQFF.

This clonotype was seen many times. V is TRBV5-1 and J is TRBJ2-7, with a weak D call TRBD1 (6 bases). The CDR3 has 15 amino acids. CDR1 is SGHRS and CDR2 is YFSETQ in the germline V gene. Trimming shortened V by 4 bases and J by 2 bases, and 16 bases separated the two germline ends. The CDR3 region is CASSLIQDSPYEQYF. The CDR3 nucleotides are TGCGCCAGCAGCCTGATACAGGACAGTCCCTACGAGCAGTACTTC.

This clonotype was counted only a few times. The DNA of the CDR3 is TGCGCCAGCAGCCAAGGACCTTCGGTGAACACTGAAGCTTTCTTT. Amino acid sequence: CASSQGPSVNTEAFF. The V and J genes are TRBV4-1 and TRBJ1-1; no clear D. Germline V lookup: CDR1 MGHRA, CDR2 YSYEKL. The CDR3 contains 15 residues. Trimming shortened V by 1 base and J by 0 bases, and 9 bases separated the two germline ends.